The 6 T cell receptor beta chains reported below all come from one sample, sequenced in a study of blood T cell repertoires in COVID-19. Produced via immunoSEQ multiplex PCR; TCRdb's table is partial and in-frame only. The table has under 200,000 clones, approximately 81% seen once. The specimen was PBMCs or T cells enriched from blood (not recorded which). The receptor set was obtained from a man aged 55 to 70 who had recovered from COVID-19.

Only one count was recorded for this clone. V gene TRBV19 combines with J gene TRBJ2-7; TRBD2 might be the D (5 bases). The CDR3 totals 14 residues. CDR1 is LNHDA and CDR2 is SQIVND in the germline V gene (reference sequence). V lost 5 bases to trimming and J lost 2 bases, with 13 bases between them. The CDR3 loop is CASSQYEGPYEQYF. Written as DNA, the CDR3 is TGTGCCAGTAGTCAGTATGAGGGTCCCTACGAGCAGTACTTC.

The rearrangement joins TRBV20-1 to TRBJ1-2, with D perhaps TRBD1 (5 bases). This CDR3 region has 16 residues. Germline CDR1 is DFQATT and CDR2 is SNEGSKA (reference sequence). V lost 3 bases and J lost 1, with 18 bases in between. Here the CDR3 DNA reads TGCAGTGCTAGTTCATCTATAGTGACAGTTAACTATGGCTACACCTTC. This translates into CSASSSIVTVNYGYTF.

The chain employs TRBV28 and TRBJ1-3, with D unclear. The CDR3 covers 12 residues. Germline V gene sequence: CDR1 MDHEN, CDR2 SYDVKM. The V and J ends lost 5 bases and 5 bases respectively, with 7 bases between them. This CDR3 reads CASSPRRNTIYF. The CDR3 DNA sequence: TGTGCCAGCAGTCCCAGAAGAAACACCATATATTTT.

This chain links TRBV5-8 with TRBJ1-2, with 8 bases fitting TRBD1. The trim removed 2 bases at V and 7 bases at J, leaving 1 base unmatched. The CDR3 is 12 amino acids. Germline V lookup: CDR1 SGHTS, CDR2 YDEGEE. The CDR3 nucleotides read TGTGCCAGCAGCTTACAGGGGGTTGGCTACACCTTC. Translating it yields CASSLQGVGYTF.

The chain couples TRBV7-4 to TRBJ2-5; D possibly corresponds to TRBD2 (6 bases). Germline assignment: CDR1 SGHVT and CDR2 SQSDAQ. The CDR3 extends over 18 amino acids. V lost 7 bases to trimming and J lost 2 bases, with 26 bases between them. CDR3 sequence reads: CASTPLRGPGVKQETQYF. CDR3 in DNA: TGTGCCAGCACCCCCCTGAGAGGTCCGGGAGTGAAACAAGAGACCCAGTACTTC.

The chain employs TRBV23-1 and TRBJ1-5, with D maybe TRBD1 (6 bases). TRBV23-1 is an open reading frame whose function is uncertain. V dropped 3 bases and J dropped 7 bases, with 22 bases sitting between them. This CDR3 contains 17 residues. The CDR3 region has the DNA TGCGCCAGCAGTCACCCCTGGGCGGGGGGGCGAAGGCAGCCCCAGCATTTT. As protein: CASSHPWAGGRRQPQHF.